These T cell receptor beta chains were read from a single sample in a study of T-cell reconstitution after alpha-beta-depleted transplantation in children. TCRdb called the PCR reads again in MiXCR, with one record for every CDR3 protein. The table shows about 98,000 distinct CDR3 sequences, with roughly a quarter occurring only once. This material consisted of PBMCs, taken before TCRalphabeta/CD19-depleted stem cell transplant. The receptor source for this set is a boy younger than 10 with acute lymphoblastic leukemia, due to receive a stem cell transplant. Both conserved end residues are part of each CDR3. The order of the fields is clone size, V gene, J gene, D gene, CDR3 protein, CDR3 DNA. D genes are given only for firm matches. Clone size is given for some rows only: seen once, a few or many times, or a class if the clone is expanded.

many	TRBV5-1	TRBJ2-7	-	CASSLDGDWPYEQYF	TGCGCCAGCAGCTTGGATGGGGACTGGCCCTACGAGCAGTACTTC
many	TRBV3-1	TRBJ2-5	-	CASSQERETQYF	TGTGCCAGCAGCCAAGAGCGGGAGACCCAGTACTTC
-	TRBV28	TRBJ2-1	-	CASSLPEGLNGEQFF	TGTGCCAGCAGTTTACCGGAGGGGCTTAACGGTGAGCAGTTCTTC
-	TRBV7-2	TRBJ2-3	-	CASSFNAGTQYF	TGTGCCAGCAGCTTTAACGCGGGTACGCAGTATTTT
-	TRBV5-5	TRBJ2-3	-	CASGPGHVRSTDTQYF	TGTGCCAGCGGCCCCGGCCACGTTCGCAGCACAGATACGCAGTATTTT
few	TRBV4-2	TRBJ2-6	-	CASSQAESGANVLTF	TGTGCCAGCAGCCAAGCGGAGTCTGGGGCCAACGTCCTGACTTTC
-	TRBV18	TRBJ2-3	-	CASSPSDGTDTQYF	TGTGCCAGCTCACCGTCGGACGGCACAGATACGCAGTATTTT
-	TRBV27	TRBJ2-5	-	CASSLRRLGAQYF	TGTGCCAGCAGTTTACGTCGGCTAGGGGCCCAGTACTTC
-	TRBV6-1	TRBJ1-1	TRBD1	CASRIQGAPNTEAFF	TGTGCCAGCAGGATACAGGGGGCCCCGAACACTGAAGCTTTCTTT
-	TRBV20-1	TRBJ2-1	-	CSATPDISTYNEQFF	TGCAGTGCTACCCCTGACATATCCACCTACAATGAGCAGTTCTTC
-	TRBV5-1	TRBJ1-2	-	CASSFSGLGNYGYTF	TGCGCCAGCAGCTTCTCGGGGCTAGGGAACTATGGCTACACCTTC
few	TRBV7-2	TRBJ2-5	-	CASSLSDGETQYF	TGTGCCAGCAGCTTGTCCGATGGCGAGACCCAGTACTTC
many	TRBV20-1	TRBJ2-3	TRBD2	CSASTSGMTDTQYF	TGCAGTGCTAGCACTAGCGGAATGACAGATACGCAGTATTTT
-	TRBV29-1	TRBJ2-1	TRBD2	CSVFGPGTSTRGGQFF	TGCAGCGTTTTCGGACCCGGGACTAGCACCCGAGGTGGGCAGTTCTTC
few	TRBV12-3/TRBV12-4	TRBJ2-2	TRBD2	CASVGEGSSGELFF	TGTGCTTCGGTGGGGGAGGGGTCGAGCGGGGAGCTGTTTTTT
-	TRBV6-1	TRBJ2-4	-	CASGGGNLHIQYF	TGTGCCAGCGGGGGAGGCAACCTCCACATTCAGTACTTC